The 2 T cell receptor beta chains listed next were all sequenced from one sample in a study of Ad26.COV2.S vaccination and SARS-CoV-2 variants. The method was immunoSEQ multiplex PCR; TCRdb's version includes in-frame clones alone and lacks a portion of them. The table records 440,000 or so clones, roughly nine tenths of them present only once. The treatment was: roughly 18 received Ad26.COV2.S at low or high dose, single or two shots; about five received placebo; per-sample allocation not given. The samples date from day 63 after the first vaccine or placebo injection. Sample: peripheral blood, taken in a trial of Ad26.COV2.S vaccine versus placebo. These receptors originate from a person aged 18-65 years who received the Ad26.COV2.S COVID-19 vaccine or a placebo.

There are a few counts of this clone. The CDR3 DNA sequence: TGTGCCAGCAGTTACTTCAAACCAGGGAACACTGAAGCTTTCTTT. Translating gives CASSYFKPGNTEAFF. The V and J genes are TRBV6-2 or TRBV6-3 and TRBJ1-1, with D unresolved. CDR3 length: 15 residues. Germline V CDR1 and CDR2: MNHEY, SVGEGT. V dropped 1 base and J dropped 1 base, with 10 bases sitting between them.

The genes are TRBV9 and TRBJ1-1, with 10 bases matching TRBD1. The V segment lost 3 bases and the J segment 1 base; nucleotides outside the gene matches: 3. The CDR3 has 15 residues. Looked up from germline, CDR1 is SGDLS and CDR2 is YYNGEE. The CDR3: CASSADRGWNTEAFF. The CDR3 region has the DNA TGTGCCAGCAGCGCGGACAGGGGGTGGAACACTGAAGCTTTCTTT.